Below, one TCR beta chain is given with its context. One end of the junction does not line up with germline, which may come from a read error. The time point was: baseline pretreatment blood. The treatment here: 15 Gy SBRT to primary tumor, nephrectomy 4 weeks later. This record belongs to a study of radiation and T cells in renal cell carcinoma. Profiled with immunoSEQ multiplex PCR; TCRdb holds only in-frame clones, not every one. Counted here are tens of thousands of clones, 82% occurring once; the ten biggest clones make up around 5.8%. The germline CDR1 and CDR2 sequences are MNHEY and SMNVEV (reference sequence). The CDR3 is made up of 18 amino acids.

The clonotype originates from a man aged 55 to 69 with renal cell carcinoma. The gene calls are TRBV27 and TRBJ2-3; TRBD2 aligns across 9 bases. Here the sequenced sample was blood, taken from a patient whose treatment included radiotherapy and nephrectomy. The CDR3 sequence is CASSFRLAGPTLTDAQYF. The CDR3 DNA follows: TGTGCCAGCAGTTTCCGGCTAGCGGGGCCCACTCTCACAGATGCGCAGTATTTT.